A single sample is the source of the 4 T cell receptor beta chains below, sequenced in a study of T cells in Graves' hyperthyroidism and ophthalmopathy. Researchers took RNA transcripts and amplified the TCR beta CDR3 regions from them. First-round RT-PCR of the TCR CDR3 relied on the HTBI primer set. TCRdb recomputed calls from the multiplex PCR reads with MiXCR, one row per CDR3 protein. The sample comprises fewer than 500,000 distinct CDR3 sequences, 13% of which are singletons, and 20% to 25% rests with the top ten. Sequenced: blood. The receptors derive from a man aged 30 to 39 with Graves' hyperthyroidism that later progressed to Graves' ophthalmopathy.

The chain is built from TRBV13 and TRBJ1-5, with a possible D match to TRBD1 (5 bases). V was clipped by 0 bases and J by 2 bases, with 11 bases between them. CDR3 length equals 16 residues. In germline, CDR1 is PRHDT, CDR2 FYEKMQ (reference sequence). The CDR3 DNA is TGTGCCAGCAGCTTAGGCGCAGGGAGGGGCAATCAGCCCCAGCATTTT. Translation gives CASSLGAGRGNQPQHF.

There are many counts of this clonotype. The chain recombines TRBV28 with TRBJ2-7; D is tentatively TRBD1 or TRBD2 (6 bases each). The CDR3 runs to 14 residues. Germline V gene data show CDR1 as MDHEN and CDR2 as SYDVKM. V was shortened by 3 bases and J by 3 bases, with 12 bases between the two germline ends. The CDR3 DNA reads TGTGCCAGCAGTTTGATAGGAGGGGGCTACGAGCAGTACTTC. This encodes CASSLIGGGYEQYF.

This clonotype was observed at least ten times. This chain connects TRBV27 to TRBJ2-7, with D perhaps TRBD2 (5 bases). The CDR3 totals 14 residues. V was cut by 6 bases and J by 4 bases, with 16 bases left in between. Germline CDR1 is MNHEY and CDR2 is SMNVEV (reference sequence). The CDR3 DNA reads TGTGCCAGCAGCCGACGGAGGATCTTATACGAGCAGTACTTC. Protein product: CASSRRRILYEQYF.

Written as DNA, the CDR3 is TGCGCCAGCAGCCCGGGGTTTAACTCCTACAATGAGCAGTTCTTC. Translation gives CASSPGFNSYNEQFF. This chain uses TRBV4-1 with TRBJ2-1, with a weak D call TRBD2 (5 bases). The germline V gene encodes CDR1 MGHRA and CDR2 YSYEKL. This CDR3 region has 15 residues. Trimming removed 4 bases from V and 0 bases from J, with 10 bases in between.